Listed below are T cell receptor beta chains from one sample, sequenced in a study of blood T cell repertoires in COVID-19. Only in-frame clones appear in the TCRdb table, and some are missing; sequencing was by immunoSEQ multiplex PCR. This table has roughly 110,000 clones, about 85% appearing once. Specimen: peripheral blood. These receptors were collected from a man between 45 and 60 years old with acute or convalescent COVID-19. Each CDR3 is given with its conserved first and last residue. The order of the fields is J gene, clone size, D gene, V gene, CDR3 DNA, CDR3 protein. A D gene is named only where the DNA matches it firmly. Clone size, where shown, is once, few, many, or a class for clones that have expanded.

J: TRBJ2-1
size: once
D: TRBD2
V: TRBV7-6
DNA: TGTGCCAGCAGCACACCCATAGCGGGGGGTGTCTCGAGCTCCTACAATGAGCAGTTCTTC
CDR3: CASSTPIAGGVSSSYNEQFF

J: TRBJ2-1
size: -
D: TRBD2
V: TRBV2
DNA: TGTGCCAGCAGTGTCCAGCGGGGGGCCCCCAGTGAGCAGTTCTTC
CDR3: CASSVQRGAPSEQFF

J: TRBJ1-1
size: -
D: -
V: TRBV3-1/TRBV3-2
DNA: TGTGCCAGCAGCCCGGACAGCCTAATGACTGAAGCTTTCTTT
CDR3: CASSPDSLMTEAFF

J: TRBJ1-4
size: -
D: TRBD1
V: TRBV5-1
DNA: TGCGCCAGCAGCTTGGGGGCCGGGACAGGGCATGAAAAACTGTTTTTT
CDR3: CASSLGAGTGHEKLFF

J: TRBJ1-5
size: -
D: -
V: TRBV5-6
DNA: TGTGCCAGCAGCTTGGCGTCAGGGAACAATCAGCCCCAGCATTTT
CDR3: CASSLASGNNQPQHF

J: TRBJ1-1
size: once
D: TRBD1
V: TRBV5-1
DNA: TGCGCCAGCAGAAATACAGGGGGCCTAAGGAACACTGAAGCTTTCTTT
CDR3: CASRNTGGLRNTEAFF

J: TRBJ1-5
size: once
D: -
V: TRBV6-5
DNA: TGTGCCAGCAGTTACGATCTTAATTCGGCCCAGCATTTT
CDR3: CASSYDLNSAQHF

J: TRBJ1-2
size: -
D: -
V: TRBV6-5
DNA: TGTGCCACCCAGGACACCGGTTTCTATGGCTACACCTTC
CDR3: CATQDTGFYGYTF

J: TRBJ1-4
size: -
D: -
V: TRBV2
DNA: TGTGCCAGCAGTGAAAGCGGAGCAACTAATGAAAAACTGTTTTTT
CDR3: CASSESGATNEKLFF

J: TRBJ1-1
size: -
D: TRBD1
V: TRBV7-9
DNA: TGTGCCAGCAGCTCAGGGACAGGGATGAACACTGAAGCTTTCTTT
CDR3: CASSSGTGMNTEAFF

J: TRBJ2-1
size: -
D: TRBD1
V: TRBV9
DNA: TGTGCCAGCAGCGCCCCGGGACAGGGGTCCCCCCCGTTCTTC
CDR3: CASSAPGQGSPPFF

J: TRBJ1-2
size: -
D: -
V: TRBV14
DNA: TGTGCCAGCAGCCAAGGCGGGCCAGAATATGGCTACACCTTC
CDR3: CASSQGGPEYGYTF

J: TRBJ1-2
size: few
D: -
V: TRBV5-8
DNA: TGTGCCAGTAGAGGGACAACCTATGGCTACACCTTC
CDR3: CASRGTTYGYTF

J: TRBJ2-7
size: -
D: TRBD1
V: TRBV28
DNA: TGTGCCAGCAGCCGACAGGGGCTCTCCTACGAGCAGTACTTC
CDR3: CASSRQGLSYEQYF

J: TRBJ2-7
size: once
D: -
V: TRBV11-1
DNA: TGTGCCAGCAGCCGCGACAGCTCCTACGAGCAGTACTTC
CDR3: CASSRDSSYEQYF

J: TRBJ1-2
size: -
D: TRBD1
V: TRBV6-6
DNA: TGTGCCAGCAATCCCGCGGGACAGCGAGGGGAGGGCTACACCTTC
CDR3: CASNPAGQRGEGYTF

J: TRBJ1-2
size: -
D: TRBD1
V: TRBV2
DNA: TGTGCCAGCAGTAAGGGACAGGGACGGGACTACACCTTC
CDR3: CASSKGQGRDYTF

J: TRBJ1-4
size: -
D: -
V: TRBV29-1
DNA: TGCAGCGGGGGACACCGGGAGGGAAAACTGTTTTTT
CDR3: CSGGHREGKLFF

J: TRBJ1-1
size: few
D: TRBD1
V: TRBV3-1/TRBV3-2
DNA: TGTGCCAGCAGCCAAGTTGGCGGGACAGGAGCTGAAGCTTTCTTT
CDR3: CASSQVGGTGAEAFF

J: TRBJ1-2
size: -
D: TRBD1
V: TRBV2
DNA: TGTGCCAGGCCGCAGGGACGAACGACAGGGCGTTATGGCTACACCTTC
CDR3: CARPQGRTTGRYGYTF

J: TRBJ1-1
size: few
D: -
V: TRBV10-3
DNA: TGTGCCATCACCTCTTTCCCGAGCACTGAAGCTTTCTTT
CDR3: CAITSFPSTEAFF

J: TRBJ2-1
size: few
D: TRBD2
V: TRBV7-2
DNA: TGTGCCAGCAGCTTAGTGCCCGGGGGGGTTAATGAGCAGTTCTTC
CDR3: CASSLVPGGVNEQFF

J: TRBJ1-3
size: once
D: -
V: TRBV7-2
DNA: TGTGCCAGCAGCTTCCTATCGGGAAACACCATATATTTT
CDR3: CASSFLSGNTIYF

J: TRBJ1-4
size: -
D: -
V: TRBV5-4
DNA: TGTGCCAGCAGCTTCGGGGATGCTAATGAAAAACTGTTTTTT
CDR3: CASSFGDANEKLFF

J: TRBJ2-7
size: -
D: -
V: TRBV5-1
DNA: TGCGCCAGCAGCCAGGGACTTGGTCGGATCGAGCAGTACTTC
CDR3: CASSQGLGRIEQYF

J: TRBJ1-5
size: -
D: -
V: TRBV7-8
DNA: TGTGCCAGCAGCTTAGGAGTGAATCGTGAGAGCAATCAGCCCCAGCATTTT
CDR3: CASSLGVNRESNQPQHF

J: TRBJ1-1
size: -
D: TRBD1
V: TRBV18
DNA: TGTGCCAGCTCACCAAAGACAGGGACCACTGAAGCTTTCTTT
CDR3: CASSPKTGTTEAFF

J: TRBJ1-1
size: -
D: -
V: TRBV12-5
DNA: TGTGCTAGTGGCCTGGGGGGAAGGAACACTGAAGCTTTCTTT
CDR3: CASGLGGRNTEAFF

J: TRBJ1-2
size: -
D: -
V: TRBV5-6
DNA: TGTGCCAGCAGCCGCCAAGTGTCGTCCAGGGAAAGATCGGGCTATGGCTACACCTTC
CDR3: CASSRQVSSRERSGYGYTF

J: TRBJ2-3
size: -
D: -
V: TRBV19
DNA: TGTGCCAGTAGTCGCGGGGACGCCACAGATACGCAGTATTTT
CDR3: CASSRGDATDTQYF

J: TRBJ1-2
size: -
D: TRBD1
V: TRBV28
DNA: TGTGCCAGCAGGCCCCGGACAGGGGGTCTCTATGGCTACACCTTC
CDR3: CASRPRTGGLYGYTF

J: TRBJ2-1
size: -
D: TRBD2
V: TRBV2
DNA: TGTGCCAGCAGTGCCTCCCCCGGGACTAGCTGGGGTGAGCAGTTCTTC
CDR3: CASSASPGTSWGEQFF

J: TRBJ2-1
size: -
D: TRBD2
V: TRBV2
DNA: TGTGCCAGCAGTGCCGCTAGCGGATCCTACAATGAGCAGTTCTTC
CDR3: CASSAASGSYNEQFF

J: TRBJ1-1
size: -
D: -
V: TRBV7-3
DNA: TGTGCCAGCAGCCCCGAACAGGGGAACACTGAAGCTTTCTTT
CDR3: CASSPEQGNTEAFF

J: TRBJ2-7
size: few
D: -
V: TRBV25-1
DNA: TGTGCCAGCCAGGGTGGTTACGAGCAGTACTTC
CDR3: CASQGGYEQYF

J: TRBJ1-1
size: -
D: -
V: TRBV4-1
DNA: TGCGCCAGCAGCCCCCTGGGGGTGACCAGGGGTATGAACACTGAAGCTTTCTTT
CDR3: CASSPLGVTRGMNTEAFF

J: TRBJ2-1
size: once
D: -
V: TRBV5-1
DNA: TGCGCCAGCAGCTTATCCTTTAGCGTTAACTCCTACAATGAGCAGTTCTTC
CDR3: CASSLSFSVNSYNEQFF

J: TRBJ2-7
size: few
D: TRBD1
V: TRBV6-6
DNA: TGTGCCAGCAGTACGACAGGGTTGGGGAACGAGCAGTACTTC
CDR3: CASSTTGLGNEQYF

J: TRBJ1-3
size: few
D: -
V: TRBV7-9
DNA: TGTGCCAGCAGCTCTCTCGGGGGGGCAAACACCATATATTTT
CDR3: CASSSLGGANTIYF

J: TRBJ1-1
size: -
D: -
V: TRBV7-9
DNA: TGTGCCAGCAGCTTATCCACAGCGAACACTGAAGCTTTCTTT
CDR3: CASSLSTANTEAFF

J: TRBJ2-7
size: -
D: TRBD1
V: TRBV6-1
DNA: TGTGCCAGCAGTGAACCCTTTGGCAGGGGGCCCTACGAGCAGTACTTC
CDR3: CASSEPFGRGPYEQYF

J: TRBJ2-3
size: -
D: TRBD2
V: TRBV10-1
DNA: TGCGCCAGTAGCCGCGGGGGGCCGGGGGATACGCAGTATTTT
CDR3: CASSRGGPGDTQYF

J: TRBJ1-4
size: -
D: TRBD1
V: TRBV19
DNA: TGTGCCAGTGGGGACAGGGGGCGTGAAAAACTGTTTTTT
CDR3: CASGDRGREKLFF

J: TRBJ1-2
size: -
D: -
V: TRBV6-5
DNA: TGTGCCAGCAGTTACAACGGGAACTATGGCTACACCTTC
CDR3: CASSYNGNYGYTF

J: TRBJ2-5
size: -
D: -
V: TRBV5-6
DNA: TGTGCCAGCAGCTTGGATGTAGGTCAGGGGACCCAGTACTTC
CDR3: CASSLDVGQGTQYF

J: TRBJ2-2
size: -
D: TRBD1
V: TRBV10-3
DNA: TGTGCCATCGAGAGTGTACGGCCGGGACAGGGCAAGAACACCGGGGAGCTGTTTTTT
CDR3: CAIESVRPGQGKNTGELFF

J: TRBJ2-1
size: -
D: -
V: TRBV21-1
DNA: TGTGCCAGCAGCCCCCTTAGCGGGGGGGCCGATTCCAGCTCCTACAATGAGCAGTTCTTC
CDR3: CASSPLSGGADSSSYNEQFF

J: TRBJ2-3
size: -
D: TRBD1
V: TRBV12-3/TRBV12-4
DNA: TGTGCCAGCAGGGGGACAGGAAGGGATACGCAGTATTTT
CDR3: CASRGTGRDTQYF

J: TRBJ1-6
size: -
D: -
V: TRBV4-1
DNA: TGCGCCAGCAGCCAAGAAGGACAGCGGTATTCACCCCTCCACTTT
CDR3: CASSQEGQRYSPLHF

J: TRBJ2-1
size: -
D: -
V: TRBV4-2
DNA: TGTGCCAGCAGCCAAGATAACTCCTACAATGAGCAGTTCTTC
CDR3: CASSQDNSYNEQFF

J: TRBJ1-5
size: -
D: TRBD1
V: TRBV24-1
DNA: TGTGCCACCAGAGACAGGGGGAATAATCAGCCCCAGCATTTT
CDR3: CATRDRGNNQPQHF

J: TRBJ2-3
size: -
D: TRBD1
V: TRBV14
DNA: TGTGCCAGCAGCTCCCGAAGGGGGCGCACAGATACGCAGTATTTT
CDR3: CASSSRRGRTDTQYF

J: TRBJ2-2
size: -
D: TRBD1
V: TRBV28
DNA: TGTGCCAGCGGACAGGGGAACACCGGGGAGCTGTTTTTT
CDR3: CASGQGNTGELFF

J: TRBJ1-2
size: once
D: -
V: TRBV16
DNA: TGTGCCAGCAGCCAATCCTCGGGGAGTGCCGCTGGCTACACCTTC
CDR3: CASSQSSGSAAGYTF

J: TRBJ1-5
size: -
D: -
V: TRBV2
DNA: TGTGCCAGCAGTGTCCCGACAGGTTCAAAATCGCCCCAGCATTTT
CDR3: CASSVPTGSKSPQHF

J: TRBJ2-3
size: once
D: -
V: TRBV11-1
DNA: TGTGCCAGCAGCTTAATCCCCGCGGATACGCAGTATTTT
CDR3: CASSLIPADTQYF

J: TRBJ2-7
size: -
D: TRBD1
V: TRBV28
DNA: TGTGCCAGCAGCCCCTTTTGGGGGACAGTAGTGTCCTACGAGCAGTACTTC
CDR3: CASSPFWGTVVSYEQYF

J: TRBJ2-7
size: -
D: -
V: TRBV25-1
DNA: TGTGCCAGCAGTGAAAAAACCCCCCCGGGAACGTCCTACGAGCAGTACTTC
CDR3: CASSEKTPPGTSYEQYF

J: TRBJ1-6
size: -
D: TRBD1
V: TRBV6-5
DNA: TGTGCCAGCAGTTATGGGACAGCTAATTCACCCCTCCACTTT
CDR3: CASSYGTANSPLHF